The present entry profiles one T cell receptor beta chain with its context. Data came from immunoSEQ multiplex PCR; TCRdb stores just in-frame clones and leaves some out. The sample has around 130,000 clones; about 94% are singletons. The sample is drawn from a study of T cell changes during pregnancy in multiple sclerosis. This sequence originates from a female donor with multiple sclerosis, enrolled in a pregnancy study. Sequencing was performed on peripheral blood, taken before pregnancy.

This CDR3 reads CASSLRGGSVELFF. The CDR3 coding sequence is TGTGCCAGCAGCTTGAGGGGGGGGTCGGTGGAGCTGTTTTTT. The rearrangement uses TRBV5-4 and TRBJ2-2, with D perhaps TRBD2 (7 bases). This CDR3 spans 14 amino acids. The germline V gene has CDR1 SGHNT and CDR2 YYREEE (reference sequence). V was shortened by 1 base and J by 10 bases, with 14 bases between the two germline ends.